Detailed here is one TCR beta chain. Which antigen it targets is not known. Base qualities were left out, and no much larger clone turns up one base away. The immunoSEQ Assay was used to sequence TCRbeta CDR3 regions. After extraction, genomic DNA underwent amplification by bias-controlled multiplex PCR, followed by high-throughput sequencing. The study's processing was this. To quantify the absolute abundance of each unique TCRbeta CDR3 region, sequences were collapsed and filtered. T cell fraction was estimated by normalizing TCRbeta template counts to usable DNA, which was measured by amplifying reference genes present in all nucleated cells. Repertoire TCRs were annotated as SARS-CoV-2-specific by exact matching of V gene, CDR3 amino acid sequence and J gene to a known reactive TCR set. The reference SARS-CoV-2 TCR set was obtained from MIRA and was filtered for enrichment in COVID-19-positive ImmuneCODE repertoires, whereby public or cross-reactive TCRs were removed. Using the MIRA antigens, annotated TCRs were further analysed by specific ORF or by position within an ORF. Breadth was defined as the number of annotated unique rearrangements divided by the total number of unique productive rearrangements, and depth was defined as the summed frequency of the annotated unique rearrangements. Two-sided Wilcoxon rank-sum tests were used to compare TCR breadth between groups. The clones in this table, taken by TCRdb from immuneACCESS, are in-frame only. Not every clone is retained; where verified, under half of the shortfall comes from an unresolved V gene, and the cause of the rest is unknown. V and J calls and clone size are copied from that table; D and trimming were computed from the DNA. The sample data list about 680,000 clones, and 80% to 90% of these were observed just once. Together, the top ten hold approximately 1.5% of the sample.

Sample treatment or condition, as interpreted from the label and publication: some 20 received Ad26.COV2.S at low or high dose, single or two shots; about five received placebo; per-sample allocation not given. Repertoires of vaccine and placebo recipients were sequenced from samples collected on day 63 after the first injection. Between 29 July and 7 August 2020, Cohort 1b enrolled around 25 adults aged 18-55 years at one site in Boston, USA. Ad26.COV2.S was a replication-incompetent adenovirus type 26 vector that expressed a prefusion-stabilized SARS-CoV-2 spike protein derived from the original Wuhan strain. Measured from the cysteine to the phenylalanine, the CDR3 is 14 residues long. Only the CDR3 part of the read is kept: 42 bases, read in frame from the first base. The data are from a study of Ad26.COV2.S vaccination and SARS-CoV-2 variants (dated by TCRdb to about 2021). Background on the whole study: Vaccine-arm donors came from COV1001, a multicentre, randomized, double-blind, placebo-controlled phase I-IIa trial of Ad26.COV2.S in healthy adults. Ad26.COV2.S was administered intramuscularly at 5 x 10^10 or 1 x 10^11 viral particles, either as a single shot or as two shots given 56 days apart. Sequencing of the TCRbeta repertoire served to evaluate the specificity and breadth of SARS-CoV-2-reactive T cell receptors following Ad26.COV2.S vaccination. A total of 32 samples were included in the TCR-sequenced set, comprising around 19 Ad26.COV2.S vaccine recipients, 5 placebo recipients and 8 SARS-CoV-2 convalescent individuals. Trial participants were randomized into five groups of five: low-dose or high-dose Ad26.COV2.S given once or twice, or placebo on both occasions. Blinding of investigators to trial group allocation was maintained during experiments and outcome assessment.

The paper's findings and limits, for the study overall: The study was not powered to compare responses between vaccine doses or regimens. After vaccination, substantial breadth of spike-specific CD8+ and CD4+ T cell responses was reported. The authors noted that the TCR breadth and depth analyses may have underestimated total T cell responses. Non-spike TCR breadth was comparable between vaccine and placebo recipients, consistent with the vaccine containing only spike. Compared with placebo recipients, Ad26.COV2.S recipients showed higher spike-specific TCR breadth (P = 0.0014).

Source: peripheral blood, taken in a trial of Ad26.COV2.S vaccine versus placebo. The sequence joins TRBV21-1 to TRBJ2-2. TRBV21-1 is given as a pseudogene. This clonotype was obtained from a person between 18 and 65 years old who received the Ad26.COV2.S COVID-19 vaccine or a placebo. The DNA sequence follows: TGTGCCAGCAGCAAAGGGGCTAGCACCGGGGAGCTGTTTTTT. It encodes CASSKGASTGELFF.